Many counts were recorded for the clone carrying this T cell receptor (beta chain). Between the trimmed V and J ends, which lost 6 bases and 1 base, there was a span of 6 bases. This CDR3 has 12 amino acids. Looked up from germline, CDR1 is MDHEN and CDR2 is SYDVKM. The data stem from a study of T cells in Graves' hyperthyroidism and ophthalmopathy. Progressors' blood was drawn at hyperthyroidism diagnosis, before ophthalmopathy symptoms. TCR beta CDR3 regions were amplified from RNA transcripts. The study used the HTBI primer set for a first-round RT-PCR of the TCR CDR3. TCRdb processed the multiplex PCR reads anew with MiXCR; each CDR3 protein has one entry. There are around 380,000 distinct CDR3 sequences in the sample; approximately 15% occur only once, and more than 20% lies in the top ten.

Sequenced input: blood. The J gene is TRBJ1-1, the V gene TRBV28; the D is unclear. This sequence was found in a man younger than 40 with Graves' hyperthyroidism that later progressed to Graves' ophthalmopathy. CDR3 sequence: CASSRWNTEAFF. The DNA of the CDR3 is TGTGCCAGCAGCCGATGGAACACTGAAGCTTTCTTT.